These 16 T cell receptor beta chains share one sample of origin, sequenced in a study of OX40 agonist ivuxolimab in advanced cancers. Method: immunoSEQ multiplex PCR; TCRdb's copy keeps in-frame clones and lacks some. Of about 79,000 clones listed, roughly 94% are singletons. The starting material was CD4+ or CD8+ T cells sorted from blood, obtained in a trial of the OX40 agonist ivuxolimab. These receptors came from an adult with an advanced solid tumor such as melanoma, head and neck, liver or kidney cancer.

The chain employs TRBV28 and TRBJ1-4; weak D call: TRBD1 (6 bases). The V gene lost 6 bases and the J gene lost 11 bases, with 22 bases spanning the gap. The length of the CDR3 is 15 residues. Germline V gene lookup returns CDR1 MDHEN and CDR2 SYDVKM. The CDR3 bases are TGTGCCAGCAGCGGCGACGGGGGCATGGTTGAGAAACTGTTTTTT. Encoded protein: CASSGDGGMVEKLFF.

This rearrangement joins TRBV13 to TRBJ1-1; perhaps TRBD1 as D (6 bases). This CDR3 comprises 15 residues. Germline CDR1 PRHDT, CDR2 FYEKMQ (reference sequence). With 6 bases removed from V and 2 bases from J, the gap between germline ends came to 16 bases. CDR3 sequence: CASRQLQGINTEAFF. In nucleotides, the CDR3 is TGTGCCAGCAGACAATTACAGGGTATTAACACTGAAGCTTTCTTT. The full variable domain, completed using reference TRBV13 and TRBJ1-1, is AAGVIQSPRHLIKEKRETATLKCYPIPRHDTVYWYQQGPGQDPQFLISFYEKMQSDKGSIPDRFSAQQFSDYHSELNMSSLELGDSALYFCASRQLQGINTEAFFGQGTRLTVV.

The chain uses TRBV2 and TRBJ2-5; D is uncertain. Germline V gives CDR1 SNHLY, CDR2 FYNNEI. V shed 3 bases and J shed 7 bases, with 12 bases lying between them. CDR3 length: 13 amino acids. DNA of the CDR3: TGTGCCAGCAGTGAGGCCAGGCTGGGGACCCAGTACTTC. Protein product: CASSEARLGTQYF.

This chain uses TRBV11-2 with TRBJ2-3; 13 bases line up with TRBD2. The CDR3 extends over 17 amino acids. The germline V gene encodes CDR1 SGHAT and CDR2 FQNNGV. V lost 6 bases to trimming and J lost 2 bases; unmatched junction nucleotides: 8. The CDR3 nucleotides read TGTGCCAGCAGATCTACTAGCGGGGGGGCCTCCACAGATACGCAGTATTTT. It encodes CASRSTSGGASTDTQYF.

CDR3 sequence (DNA): TGCGCCAGCAGCCAAGAAGCTAGCGGGAAATCCTACGAGCAGTACTTC. Translation: CASSQEASGKSYEQYF. The genes are TRBV4-3 and TRBJ2-7; 9 bases are a match to TRBD2. Germline values: CDR1 LGHNA, CDR2 YSLEER. There are 16 residues in the CDR3. Trimming took 0 bases from V and 1 from J; bases not matched to a gene: 4.

The CDR3 bases are TGTGCCAGCAGTGACCCAGGGACCTACGAGCAGTACTTC. It translates to CASSDPGTYEQYF. The chain carries TRBV25-1 and TRBJ2-7; the D gene is possibly TRBD1 (5 bases). The germline CDR1 and CDR2 sequences are MGHDK and SYGVNS. Trimming stripped 3 bases from V and 2 bases from J, with 8 bases between. The CDR3 is 13 amino acids.

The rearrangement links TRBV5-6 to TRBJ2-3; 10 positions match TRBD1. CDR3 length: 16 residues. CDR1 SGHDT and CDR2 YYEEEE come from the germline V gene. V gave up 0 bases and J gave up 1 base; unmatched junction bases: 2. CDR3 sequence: CASSLDGTGGTDTQYF. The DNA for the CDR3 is TGTGCCAGCAGCTTGGACGGGACAGGGGGCACAGATACGCAGTATTTT.

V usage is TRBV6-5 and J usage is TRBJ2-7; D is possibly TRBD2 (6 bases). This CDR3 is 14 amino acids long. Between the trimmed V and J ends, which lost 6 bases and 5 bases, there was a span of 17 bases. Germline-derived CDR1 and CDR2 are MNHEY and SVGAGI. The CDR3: CASSYGTLGHEQYF. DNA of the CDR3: TGTGCCAGCAGCTACGGGACTCTGGGCCACGAGCAGTACTTC.

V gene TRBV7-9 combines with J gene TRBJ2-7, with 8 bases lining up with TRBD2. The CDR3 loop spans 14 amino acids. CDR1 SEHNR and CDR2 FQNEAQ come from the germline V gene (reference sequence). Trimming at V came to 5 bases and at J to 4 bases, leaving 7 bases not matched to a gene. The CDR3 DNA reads TGTGCCAGCAGCCTCCGACTAGCGCCTTACGAGCAGTACTTC. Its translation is CASSLRLAPYEQYF.

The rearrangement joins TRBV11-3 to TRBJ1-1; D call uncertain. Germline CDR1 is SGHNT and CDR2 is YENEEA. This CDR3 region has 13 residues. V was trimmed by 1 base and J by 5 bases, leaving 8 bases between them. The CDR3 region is CASSLAGRTEAFF. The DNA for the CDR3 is TGTGCCAGCAGCTTAGCAGGACGGACTGAAGCTTTCTTT. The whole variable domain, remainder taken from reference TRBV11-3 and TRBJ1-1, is EAGVVQSPRYKIIEKKQPVAFWCNPISGHNTLYWYLQNLGQGPELLIRYENEEAVDDSQLPKDRFSAERLKGVDSTLKIQPAELGDSAVYLCASSLAGRTEAFFGQGTRLTVV.

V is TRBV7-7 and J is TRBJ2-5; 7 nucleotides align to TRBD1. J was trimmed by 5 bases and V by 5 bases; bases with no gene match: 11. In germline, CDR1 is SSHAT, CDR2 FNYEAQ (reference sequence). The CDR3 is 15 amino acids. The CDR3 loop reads CASSPSTGRTETQYF. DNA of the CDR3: TGTGCCAGCAGCCCTTCGACAGGGCGGACGGAGACCCAGTACTTC.

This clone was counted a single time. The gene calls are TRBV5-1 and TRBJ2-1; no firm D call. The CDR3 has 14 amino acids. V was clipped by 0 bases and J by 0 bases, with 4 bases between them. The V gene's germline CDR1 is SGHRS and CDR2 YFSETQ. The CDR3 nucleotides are TGCGCCAGCAGCTTGGAAGACTCCTACAATGAGCAGTTCTTC. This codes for CASSLEDSYNEQFF.

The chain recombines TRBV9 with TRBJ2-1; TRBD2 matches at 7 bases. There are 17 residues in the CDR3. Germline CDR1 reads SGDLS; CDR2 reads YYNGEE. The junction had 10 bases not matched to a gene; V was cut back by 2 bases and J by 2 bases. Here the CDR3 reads CASSVPPGRGTYNEQFF. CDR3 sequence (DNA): TGTGCCAGCAGCGTTCCCCCCGGGCGGGGGACCTACAATGAGCAGTTCTTC.

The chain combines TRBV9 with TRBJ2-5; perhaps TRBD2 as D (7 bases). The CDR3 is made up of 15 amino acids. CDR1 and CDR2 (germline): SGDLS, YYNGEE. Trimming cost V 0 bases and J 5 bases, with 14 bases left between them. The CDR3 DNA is TGTGCCAGCAGCGTAGCGGGGGGAACAGGGGAGACCCAGTACTTC. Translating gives CASSVAGGTGETQYF. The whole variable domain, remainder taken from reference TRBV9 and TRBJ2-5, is DSGVTQTPKHLITATGQRVTLRCSPRSGDLSVYWYQQSLDQGLQFLIQYYNGEERAKGNILERFSAQQFPDLHSELNLSSLELGDSALYFCASSVAGGTGETQYFGPGTRLLVL.

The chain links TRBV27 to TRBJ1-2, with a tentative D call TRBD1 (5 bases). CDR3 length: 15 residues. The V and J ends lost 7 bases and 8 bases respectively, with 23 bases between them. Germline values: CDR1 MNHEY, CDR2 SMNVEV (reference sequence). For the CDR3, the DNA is TGTGCCAGCACCCTAGAGGCAGGGTCTCCCTTGGGCTACACCTTC. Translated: CASTLEAGSPLGYTF.

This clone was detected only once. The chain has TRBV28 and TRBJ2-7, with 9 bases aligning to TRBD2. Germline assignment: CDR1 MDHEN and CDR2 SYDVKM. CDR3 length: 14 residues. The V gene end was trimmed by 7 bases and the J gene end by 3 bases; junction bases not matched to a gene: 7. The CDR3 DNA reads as TGTGCCAGCACTTCGGGACTAGCTTTCTACGAGCAGTACTTC. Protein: CASTSGLAFYEQYF.